Listed below are T cell receptor beta chains from one sample, sequenced in a study of control samples from healthy donors and cancer patients. TCRdb keeps only in-frame clones here, not all; method: immunoSEQ multiplex PCR. The table records 60,000 or so clones, approximately 95% of them present only once. Material for sequencing was blood. Receptor source: a woman aged 18 to 35 in good health. Both conserved end residues are part of each CDR3. A D gene is named only where the DNA matches it firmly. Clone size is given for some rows only: seen once, a few or many times, or a class if the clone is expanded.

clone_size: .
j_call: TRBJ1-3
d_call: TRBD1
v_call: TRBV9
cdr3_length: 16
cdr3_aa: CASSGQTGGPGNTIYF
cdr3_nt: TGTGCCAGCAGCGGACAGACAGGGGGCCCTGGAAACACCATATATTTT

clone_size: .
j_call: TRBJ2-3
d_call: .
v_call: TRBV7-2
cdr3_length: 17
cdr3_aa: CASSLGVGRGVEDTQYF
cdr3_nt: TGTGCCAGCAGCTTAGGGGTCGGCAGGGGGGTAGAGGATACGCAGTATTTT

clone_size: .
j_call: TRBJ2-3
d_call: TRBD2
v_call: TRBV5-4
cdr3_length: 15
cdr3_aa: CASSLVGGITDTQYF
cdr3_nt: TGTGCCAGCAGCTTGGTGGGAGGGATAACAGATACGCAGTATTTT

clone_size: .
j_call: TRBJ2-3
d_call: .
v_call: TRBV28
cdr3_length: 12
cdr3_aa: CASSFGSDTQYF
cdr3_nt: TGTGCCAGCAGTTTCGGGTCAGATACGCAGTATTTT

clone_size: .
j_call: TRBJ1-6
d_call: .
v_call: TRBV11-1
cdr3_length: 16
cdr3_aa: CASSKSQGSYNSPLHF
cdr3_nt: TGTGCCAGCAGTAAATCGCAGGGGTCCTATAATTCACCCCTCCACTTT

clone_size: .
j_call: TRBJ1-5
d_call: .
v_call: TRBV6-2/TRBV6-3
cdr3_length: 15
cdr3_aa: CASSYRGASNQPQHF
cdr3_nt: TGTGCCAGCAGTTACCGGGGGGCTAGCAATCAGCCCCAGCATTTT

clone_size: .
j_call: TRBJ2-1
d_call: .
v_call: TRBV9
cdr3_length: 15
cdr3_aa: CASSGGDRYSNEQFF
cdr3_nt: TGTGCCAGCAGCGGGGGGGACCGCTACAGTAATGAGCAGTTCTTC

clone_size: .
j_call: TRBJ2-4
d_call: TRBD1
v_call: TRBV19
cdr3_length: 17
cdr3_aa: CASRTTPTGDSKNIQYF
cdr3_nt: TGTGCCAGTAGAACTACCCCGACAGGGGATTCCAAAAACATTCAGTACTTC

clone_size: .
j_call: TRBJ2-7
d_call: .
v_call: TRBV6-5
cdr3_length: 15
cdr3_aa: CASSYSYSPRDEQYF
cdr3_nt: TGTGCCAGCAGTTACTCTTACTCCCCTAGGGACGAGCAGTACTTC

clone_size: .
j_call: TRBJ1-1
d_call: .
v_call: TRBV6-5
cdr3_length: 14
cdr3_aa: CASSLWGGNTEAFF
cdr3_nt: TGTGCCAGCAGTTTGTGGGGGGGAAACACTGAAGCTTTCTTT

clone_size: .
j_call: TRBJ1-1
d_call: .
v_call: TRBV6-5
cdr3_length: 15
cdr3_aa: CATTISPSVNTEAFF
cdr3_nt: TGTGCCACAACGATATCTCCTTCAGTGAACACTGAAGCTTTCTTT

clone_size: .
j_call: TRBJ2-3
d_call: TRBD2
v_call: TRBV9
cdr3_length: 16
cdr3_aa: CASSDRASGGAVTQYF
cdr3_nt: TGTGCCAGCAGCGATAGGGCTAGCGGGGGGGCGGTTACGCAGTATTTT

clone_size: .
j_call: TRBJ1-2
d_call: TRBD1
v_call: TRBV19
cdr3_length: 12
cdr3_aa: CASRAPTGWDTF
cdr3_nt: TGTGCCAGTAGGGCCCCGACAGGGTGGGACACCTTC

clone_size: once
j_call: TRBJ2-7
d_call: .
v_call: TRBV19
cdr3_length: 16
cdr3_aa: CASSTPAPPGAYEQYF
cdr3_nt: TGTGCCAGTAGTACTCCGGCGCCCCCGGGGGCCTACGAGCAGTACTTC

clone_size: .
j_call: TRBJ1-1
d_call: TRBD1
v_call: TRBV18
cdr3_length: 13
cdr3_aa: CASSPTGLAEAFF
cdr3_nt: TGTGCCAGCTCACCGACAGGGCTTGCTGAAGCTTTCTTT

clone_size: few
j_call: TRBJ1-4
d_call: .
v_call: TRBV19
cdr3_length: 16
cdr3_aa: CASHNPSSPGAEKLFF
cdr3_nt: TGTGCCAGCCATAATCCCTCATCTCCCGGGGCGGAAAAACTGTTTTTT

clone_size: .
j_call: TRBJ2-4
d_call: TRBD2
v_call: TRBV10-3
cdr3_length: 17
cdr3_aa: CAISESSSGGPQNIQYF
cdr3_nt: TGTGCCATCAGTGAGTCTAGTAGCGGGGGGCCCCAAAACATTCAGTACTTC

clone_size: .
j_call: TRBJ2-2
d_call: .
v_call: TRBV6-4
cdr3_length: 16
cdr3_aa: CASSEIGGSGAGELFF
cdr3_nt: TGTGCCAGCAGTGAAATCGGGGGAAGTGGAGCCGGGGAGCTGTTTTTT

clone_size: once
j_call: TRBJ2-7
d_call: .
v_call: TRBV20-1
cdr3_length: 11
cdr3_aa: CSARVTDEQYF
cdr3_nt: TGCAGTGCTAGAGTGACAGACGAGCAGTACTTC

clone_size: .
j_call: TRBJ2-1
d_call: TRBD2
v_call: TRBV5-1
cdr3_length: 16
cdr3_aa: CASSFGAGGLWDEQFF
cdr3_nt: TGCGCCAGCAGCTTTGGCGCGGGGGGGTTGTGGGATGAGCAGTTCTTC

clone_size: .
j_call: TRBJ1-3
d_call: .
v_call: TRBV12-3/TRBV12-4
cdr3_length: 12
cdr3_aa: CASSLNMDTIYF
cdr3_nt: TGTGCCAGCAGTTTAAATATGGACACCATATATTTT

clone_size: .
j_call: TRBJ2-3
d_call: .
v_call: TRBV3-1/TRBV3-2
cdr3_length: 13
cdr3_aa: CASSRSHEDTQYF
cdr3_nt: TGTGCCAGCAGCCGGTCGCACGAAGATACGCAGTATTTT

clone_size: .
j_call: TRBJ1-1
d_call: TRBD1
v_call: TRBV7-3
cdr3_length: 13
cdr3_aa: CASSPTGGGEAFF
cdr3_nt: TGTGCCAGCAGCCCGACAGGGGGAGGGGAAGCTTTCTTT

clone_size: .
j_call: TRBJ1-2
d_call: .
v_call: TRBV28
cdr3_length: 13
cdr3_aa: CASSGFGEGGYTF
cdr3_nt: TGTGCCAGCAGTGGATTTGGCGAGGGGGGCTACACCTTC

clone_size: .
j_call: TRBJ1-3
d_call: .
v_call: TRBV9
cdr3_length: 15
cdr3_aa: CASSLTDSPGNTIYF
cdr3_nt: TGTGCCAGCAGCTTAACTGACAGTCCTGGAAACACCATATATTTT

clone_size: .
j_call: TRBJ2-5
d_call: TRBD1
v_call: TRBV2
cdr3_length: 18
cdr3_aa: CASSSGQGGKTYQETQYF
cdr3_nt: TGTGCCAGCAGTAGTGGACAGGGGGGGAAAACGTACCAAGAGACCCAGTACTTC

clone_size: .
j_call: TRBJ2-1
d_call: .
v_call: TRBV6-1
cdr3_length: 13
cdr3_aa: CASSEGLNNEQFF
cdr3_nt: TGTGCCAGCAGTGAGGGACTTAACAATGAGCAGTTCTTC

clone_size: .
j_call: TRBJ1-6
d_call: TRBD1
v_call: TRBV9
cdr3_length: 15
cdr3_aa: CASSLNRDRGSPLHF
cdr3_nt: TGTGCCAGCAGCCTCAACCGGGACAGGGGTTCACCCCTCCACTTT

clone_size: .
j_call: TRBJ1-6
d_call: TRBD1
v_call: TRBV20-1
cdr3_length: 13
cdr3_aa: CSANEQGNSPLHF
cdr3_nt: TGCAGTGCTAATGAACAGGGGAATTCACCCCTCCACTTT

clone_size: .
j_call: TRBJ2-1
d_call: .
v_call: TRBV20-1
cdr3_length: 11
cdr3_aa: CSARNGYEQFF
cdr3_nt: TGCAGTGCTAGAAACGGCTATGAGCAGTTCTTC

clone_size: few
j_call: TRBJ1-4
d_call: .
v_call: TRBV2
cdr3_length: 14
cdr3_aa: CASSGLGGGEKLFF
cdr3_nt: TGTGCCAGCAGTGGTCTGGGAGGTGGCGAAAAACTGTTTTTT

clone_size: .
j_call: TRBJ1-6
d_call: TRBD1
v_call: TRBV6-6
cdr3_length: 16
cdr3_aa: CASSYPPGQVVSPLHF
cdr3_nt: TGTGCCAGCAGCTACCCACCGGGACAGGTGGTTTCACCCCTCCACTTT

clone_size: once
j_call: TRBJ2-3
d_call: .
v_call: TRBV7-9
cdr3_length: 14
cdr3_aa: CASITLRVTDTQYF
cdr3_nt: TGTGCCAGCATCACTCTGCGGGTCACAGATACGCAGTATTTT

clone_size: .
j_call: TRBJ1-2
d_call: .
v_call: TRBV30
cdr3_length: 15
cdr3_aa: CAWSVPSLGARGYTF
cdr3_nt: TGTGCCTGGAGTGTACCCAGCTTGGGGGCGCGGGGCTACACCTTC

clone_size: .
j_call: TRBJ1-6
d_call: .
v_call: TRBV4-1
cdr3_length: 17
cdr3_aa: CASSQDPAGAQGSPLHF
cdr3_nt: TGCGCCAGCAGCCAAGATCCGGCAGGCGCCCAGGGATCACCCCTCCACTTT

clone_size: .
j_call: TRBJ1-4
d_call: TRBD1
v_call: TRBV30
cdr3_length: 13
cdr3_aa: CAWSRGRGEKLFF
cdr3_nt: TGTGCCTGGAGTAGGGGGCGCGGTGAAAAACTGTTTTTT

clone_size: once
j_call: TRBJ2-5
d_call: TRBD2
v_call: TRBV18
cdr3_length: 13
cdr3_aa: CASSPLSREAQYF
cdr3_nt: TGTGCCAGCTCACCATTAAGTCGGGAGGCACAGTACTTC

clone_size: .
j_call: TRBJ1-6
d_call: .
v_call: TRBV2
cdr3_length: 13
cdr3_aa: CASIPDRNSPLHF
cdr3_nt: TGTGCCAGCATTCCGGACAGAAATTCACCCCTCCACTTT

clone_size: .
j_call: TRBJ2-5
d_call: TRBD2
v_call: TRBV4-3
cdr3_length: 17
cdr3_aa: CASSQGASGGPKETQYF
cdr3_nt: TGCGCCAGCAGCCAAGGGGCTAGCGGGGGACCTAAAGAGACCCAGTACTTC

clone_size: .
j_call: TRBJ1-1
d_call: .
v_call: TRBV4-2
cdr3_length: 15
cdr3_aa: CASSQGFPGTTEAFF
cdr3_nt: TGTGCCAGCAGCCAAGGATTTCCGGGTACCACTGAAGCTTTCTTT

clone_size: .
j_call: TRBJ2-7
d_call: TRBD1
v_call: TRBV30
cdr3_length: 12
cdr3_aa: CACGQGGYEQYF
cdr3_nt: TGTGCCTGTGGACAGGGGGGGTACGAGCAGTACTTC

clone_size: once
j_call: TRBJ1-3
d_call: .
v_call: TRBV9
cdr3_length: 14
cdr3_aa: CASSVGGGGNTIYF
cdr3_nt: TGTGCCAGCAGCGTAGGCGGTGGTGGAAACACCATATATTTT

clone_size: once
j_call: TRBJ1-4
d_call: TRBD1
v_call: TRBV4-1
cdr3_length: 16
cdr3_aa: CASSQPHRGSNEKLFF
cdr3_nt: TGCGCCAGCAGCCAACCGCACAGGGGATCTAATGAAAAACTGTTTTTT

clone_size: .
j_call: TRBJ1-5
d_call: .
v_call: TRBV27
cdr3_length: 12
cdr3_aa: CATKGQYNSQHF
cdr3_nt: TGTGCCACCAAGGGGCAGTACAACAGCCAGCATTTT

clone_size: once
j_call: TRBJ2-7
d_call: TRBD2
v_call: TRBV3-1/TRBV3-2
cdr3_length: 14
cdr3_aa: CASSQVLAGYEQYF
cdr3_nt: TGTGCCAGCAGCCAAGTCCTAGCGGGATACGAGCAGTACTTC

clone_size: .
j_call: TRBJ1-2
d_call: TRBD1
v_call: TRBV15
cdr3_length: 15
cdr3_aa: CATSTRTGRPYGYTF
cdr3_nt: TGTGCCACCAGCACAAGGACAGGCCGACCCTATGGCTACACCTTC

clone_size: .
j_call: TRBJ1-4
d_call: .
v_call: TRBV7-9
cdr3_length: 15
cdr3_aa: CASSLGGTLGEKLFF
cdr3_nt: TGTGCCAGCAGCCTAGGGGGGACCTTGGGGGAAAAACTGTTTTTT

clone_size: .
j_call: TRBJ1-1
d_call: .
v_call: TRBV7-9
cdr3_length: 12
cdr3_aa: CASRRSLGEAFF
cdr3_nt: TGTGCCTCAAGACGCAGTCTGGGTGAAGCTTTCTTT

clone_size: .
j_call: TRBJ1-6
d_call: .
v_call: TRBV3-1/TRBV3-2
cdr3_length: 13
cdr3_aa: CASRGTSHSPLHF
cdr3_nt: TGTGCCAGCCGGGGGACCAGTCATTCACCCCTCCACTTT

clone_size: .
j_call: TRBJ2-2
d_call: TRBD1
v_call: TRBV5-6
cdr3_length: 16
cdr3_aa: CASSGVTGANTGELFF
cdr3_nt: TGTGCCAGCAGTGGGGTCACAGGGGCGAACACCGGGGAGCTGTTTTTT

clone_size: .
j_call: TRBJ2-3
d_call: .
v_call: TRBV6-6
cdr3_length: 13
cdr3_aa: CASRLAGTDTQYF
cdr3_nt: TGTGCCAGCAGGCTAGCAGGCACAGATACGCAGTATTTT

clone_size: .
j_call: TRBJ2-2
d_call: .
v_call: TRBV10-2
cdr3_length: 15
cdr3_aa: CASSESGPGTGELFF
cdr3_nt: TGCGCCAGCAGTGAGTCGGGGCCGGGCACCGGGGAGCTGTTTTTT

clone_size: .
j_call: TRBJ1-4
d_call: .
v_call: TRBV14
cdr3_length: 12
cdr3_aa: CASSQFDEKLFF
cdr3_nt: TGTGCCAGCAGCCAATTCGACGAAAAACTGTTTTTT

clone_size: .
j_call: TRBJ1-1
d_call: .
v_call: TRBV19
cdr3_length: 13
cdr3_aa: CASSGRGWTEAFF
cdr3_nt: TGTGCCAGTAGTGGTCGGGGCTGGACTGAAGCTTTCTTT

clone_size: .
j_call: TRBJ1-2
d_call: .
v_call: TRBV5-6
cdr3_length: 14
cdr3_aa: CASGKTRDLYGYTF
cdr3_nt: TGTGCCAGCGGTAAAACCAGGGATCTCTATGGCTACACCTTC

clone_size: once
j_call: TRBJ1-1
d_call: TRBD1
v_call: TRBV6-5
cdr3_length: 14
cdr3_aa: CASSITGGYTEAFF
cdr3_nt: TGTGCCAGCAGTATAACAGGGGGCTACACTGAAGCTTTCTTT

clone_size: .
j_call: TRBJ2-5
d_call: TRBD1
v_call: TRBV2
cdr3_length: 14
cdr3_aa: CASSEKDRGETQYF
cdr3_nt: TGTGCCAGCAGTGAAAAGGACAGGGGAGAGACCCAGTACTTC

clone_size: .
j_call: TRBJ2-7
d_call: TRBD1
v_call: TRBV18
cdr3_length: 14
cdr3_aa: CASSVGTGPYEQYF
cdr3_nt: TGTGCCAGCTCTGTTGGGACAGGCCCCTACGAGCAGTACTTC

clone_size: .
j_call: TRBJ1-4
d_call: .
v_call: TRBV5-1
cdr3_length: 14
cdr3_aa: CASSLTGPLEKLFF
cdr3_nt: TGCGCCAGCAGCTTGACAGGGCCTCTTGAAAAACTGTTTTTT

clone_size: once
j_call: TRBJ1-1
d_call: .
v_call: TRBV19
cdr3_length: 16
cdr3_aa: CASSFRQTSMNTEAFF
cdr3_nt: TGTGCCAGTAGTTTCAGACAGACCAGCATGAACACTGAAGCTTTCTTT